A selection of T cell receptor beta chains follows, all from one sample in a study of CD8 T cells in Susac syndrome. In TCRdb, the immunoSEQ multiplex PCR reads were re-called with MiXCR into one record per CDR3 protein. Of 180,000 or so distinct CDR3 sequences listed, under 97% are singletons. The sequenced material came from CD4+ T cells from PBMCs. The receptor set was obtained from a human donor with multiple sclerosis. Each CDR3 is given with its conserved first and last residue. The D gene is left open where the match is weak. Clone size, where shown, is once, few, many, or a class for clones that have expanded.

J,size,D,V,CDR3,DNA
TRBJ2-1,.,.,TRBV7-2,CASSLGGGGINEQFF,TGTGCCAGCAGCTTAGGTGGAGGGGGAATCAATGAGCAGTTCTTC
TRBJ2-3,.,.,TRBV29-1,CSVEEGASDTQYF,TGCAGCGTTGAAGAGGGGGCGTCGGATACGCAGTATTTT
TRBJ2-7,.,.,TRBV7-2,CASTEWTAEGEQYF,TGTGCCAGCACCGAATGGACAGCCGAGGGCGAGCAGTACTTC
TRBJ1-2,.,TRBD1,TRBV6-2/TRBV6-3,CASSYQTTGGISGYTF,TGTGCCAGCAGTTACCAGACTACAGGGGGCATCTCTGGCTACACCTTC
TRBJ2-3,once,.,TRBV27,CASSGFQSTDTQYF,TGTGCCAGCAGTGGATTTCAGAGCACAGATACGCAGTATTTT
TRBJ2-1,.,TRBD2,TRBV5-1,CASSPPERGGIRGVDEQFF,TGCGCCAGCAGCCCCCCAGAGCGGGGGGGCATTCGTGGAGTGGATGAGCAGTTCTTC
TRBJ1-5,.,.,TRBV6-6,CASSALKQEQPQHF,TGTGCCAGCAGTGCTTTAAAACAGGAACAGCCCCAGCATTTT
TRBJ2-7,.,.,TRBV13,CASSSRRGSYEQYF,TGTGCCAGCAGCTCCCGGAGGGGGTCCTACGAGCAGTACTTC
TRBJ1-6,once,.,TRBV25-1,CASSAPGQGEPALHF,TGTGCCAGCAGTGCCCCGGGACAAGGGGAACCGGCCCTCCACTTT
TRBJ2-1,.,.,TRBV12-3/TRBV12-4,CASSSPLGGYNEQFF,TGTGCCAGCAGTTCCCCTCTCGGGGGATATAATGAGCAGTTCTTC
TRBJ2-1,.,.,TRBV24-1,CATSARGSYNEQFF,TGTGCCACCAGTGCCAGGGGATCGTACAATGAGCAGTTCTTC
TRBJ1-2,.,.,TRBV7-9,CASSPPTVNYGYTF,TGTGCCAGCAGCCCACCGACAGTTAACTATGGCTACACCTTC
TRBJ2-7,.,.,TRBV7-2,CASSPPHRDSSYEQYF,TGTGCCAGCAGCCCTCCTCACCGGGACTCCTCCTACGAGCAGTACTTC
TRBJ2-5,.,TRBD2,TRBV30,CAWSAGGAVTQYF,TGTGCCTGGAGTGCGGGGGGGGCTGTGACCCAGTACTTC
TRBJ2-7,once,TRBD1,TRBV4-2,CASSRATGTGREQYF,TGTGCCAGCAGCCGAGCAACCGGGACAGGGCGCGAGCAGTACTTC
TRBJ1-1,.,.,TRBV29-1,CSVASALNTEAFF,TGCAGCGTCGCCTCAGCCCTGAACACTGAAGCTTTCTTT
TRBJ1-2,.,.,TRBV27,CASSFSGVLNYGYTF,TGTGCCAGCAGTTTTTCAGGGGTACTCAACTATGGCTACACCTTC
TRBJ1-2,.,.,TRBV30,CAWTDRRVRGYTF,TGTGCCTGGACAGACCGCAGGGTCCGCGGCTACACCTTC
TRBJ2-1,.,TRBD2,TRBV19,CASSILAGDSSYNEQFF,TGTGCCAGTAGTATCCTAGCGGGGGATAGCTCCTACAATGAGCAGTTCTTC
TRBJ2-5,.,.,TRBV29-1,CSVLRTDQETQYF,TGCAGCGTACTCCGGACAGATCAAGAGACCCAGTACTTC
TRBJ2-7,.,.,TRBV20-1,CSASKGTLNYEQYF,TGCAGTGCTAGCAAGGGCACACTAAACTACGAGCAGTACTTC
TRBJ1-1,.,.,TRBV29-1,CSVEGAGRHEAFF,TGCAGCGTTGAAGGGGCAGGGCGTCATGAAGCTTTCTTT